These 17 T cell receptor beta chains came from one sample sequenced in a study of blood T cell repertoires in COVID-19 (dated by TCRdb to 2019 to 2021). The library came from the immunoSEQ multiplex PCR assay. TCRdb obtained this table from immuneACCESS and retained in-frame rearrangements with V and J assigned. These tables miss some clones; where compared with another copy, unresolved V genes account for less than half of the shortfall, and the remainder is unexplained. A total of fewer than 250,000 clones appear in this sample, approximately 80% of them only once. 20% of the sample goes to the ten largest clones. The sample taken for sequencing was peripheral blood. These receptors were obtained from a human donor in a cohort sampled during active COVID-19.

The chain recombines TRBV2 with TRBJ2-2, with D hard to call. The germline V and J ends were trimmed by 6 bases and 4 bases, with 9 bases remaining between them. The CDR3 is made up of 13 amino acids. CDR1 and CDR2 (germline): SNHLY, FYNNEI. The CDR3 here is CASRESLTGELFF. The CDR3 nucleotides read TGTGCCAGCAGGGAGAGTCTCACCGGGGAGCTGTTTTTT.

This sequence joins TRBV19 and TRBJ2-1; D perhaps matches TRBD1 (6 bases). Germline CDR1 LNHDA, CDR2 SQIVND (reference sequence). This CDR3 comprises 16 residues. Trimming cost V 1 base and J 5 bases, with 15 bases left between them. The CDR3 loop is CASSIVVGQEDNEQFF. CDR3 bases: TGTGCCAGTAGTATAGTTGTGGGACAAGAAGACAATGAGCAGTTCTTC.

This chain joins TRBV2 and TRBJ1-1, with 9 positions matching TRBD1. CDR3 size: 16 residues. The germline gives CDR1 SNHLY, CDR2 FYNNEI. With V trimmed by 9 bases and J by 5 bases, 16 bases remained unmatched. The chain's CDR3 is CASRIGTGFEGTEAFF. The DNA of the CDR3 is TGTGCCAGTCGAATCGGGACAGGGTTCGAGGGAACTGAAGCTTTCTTT.

J is TRBJ2-5 and V is TRBV5-5; D call uncertain. Germline V gene lookup returns CDR1 SGHKS and CDR2 YYEKEE (reference sequence). Trimming cost V 0 bases and J 4 bases, with 10 bases left between them. There are 14 residues in the CDR3. The CDR3 protein is CASSLVGLRETQYF. In DNA, the CDR3 is TGTGCCAGCAGCTTGGTCGGTTTGAGAGAGACCCAGTACTTC. Full variable domain (missing parts from reference TRBV5-5 and TRBJ2-5): DAGVTQSPTHLIKTRGQQVTLRCSPISGHKSVSWYQQVLGQGPQFIFQYYEKEERGRGNFPDRFSARQFPNYSSELNVNALLLGDSALYLCASSLVGLRETQYFGPGTRLLVL.

This sequence joins TRBV7-9 and TRBJ2-2, with TRBD2 matching over 8 bases. CDR1 and CDR2 from the germline V gene are SEHNR and FQNEAQ (reference sequence). V lost 11 bases and J lost 1; bases outside the gene matches: 6. The CDR3 runs 14 residues. The chain's CDR3 is CAGTSGVNTGELFF. Here the CDR3 DNA reads TGTGCCGGAACTAGCGGAGTGAACACCGGGGAGCTGTTTTTT.

The rearrangement joins TRBV3-1 (or the pseudogene TRBV3-2) to TRBJ1-1; D call uncertain. V shed 0 bases and J shed 6 bases, with 8 bases lying between them. Germline V CDR1 and CDR2: LGHDT, YNNKEL (reference sequence). The length of the CDR3 is 13 residues. DNA of the CDR3: TGTGCCAGCAGCCAAGACTCCCTAGCTGAAGCTTTCTTT. Protein sequence: CASSQDSLAEAFF.

The CDR3 DNA follows: TGTGCCAGCAGTTGGGCGGGGAACACTGAAGCTTTCTTT. It specifies CASSWAGNTEAFF. The chain is built from TRBV6-5 and TRBJ1-1; D not certain. Per germline, CDR1 MNHEY and CDR2 SVGAGI. The length of the CDR3 is 13 residues. Trimming pared 4 bases from V and 1 base from J, leaving 7 bases between.

The V and J genes are TRBV2 and TRBJ2-5, with D possibly being TRBD2 (6 bases). Trimming pared 7 bases from V and 4 bases from J, leaving 13 bases between. The CDR3 extends over 13 amino acids. Germline V lookup: CDR1 SNHLY, CDR2 FYNNEI. CDR3 DNA sequence: TGTGCCAGCACTGCCAACGGGGGAGAGACCCAGTACTTC. Its protein is CASTANGGETQYF.

The genes are TRBV18 and TRBJ1-1; TRBD1 agrees at 7 bases. The CDR3 is 14 amino acids. Germline loops: CDR1 KGHSH, CDR2 LQKENI. The V and J ends lost 6 bases and 1 base, in that order; junction bases with no gene match: 5. The CDR3 is CASSPGQQNTEAFF. CDR3 nucleotide sequence: TGTGCCAGCTCTCCGGGACAGCAGAACACTGAAGCTTTCTTT.

The V and J genes are TRBV28 and TRBJ2-6; TRBD1 aligns across 8 bases. Germline trimming cut 5 bases from V and 0 bases from J; bases unmatched to any gene: 12. The CDR3 length is 19 residues. Germline CDR1 reads MDHEN; CDR2 reads SYDVKM. The CDR3 bases are TGTGCCAGCAGTCCCCCTCAGGGACAGGCTTTCTCTGGGGCCAACGTCCTGACTTTC. Its protein product is CASSPPQGQAFSGANVLTF. Using reference TRBV28 and TRBJ2-6 for the parts outside the CDR3, the full variable domain is DVKVTQSSRYLVKRTGEKVFLECVQDMDHENMFWYRQDPGLGLRLIYFSYDVKMKEKGDIPEGYSVSREKKERFSLILESASTNQTSMYLCASSPPQGQAFSGANVLTFGAGSRLTVL.

The CDR3 DNA reads as TGTGCCAGCAGTCTGAGGGAAGAAGCTTTCTTT. Residues: CASSLREEAFF. The chain joins TRBV12-3 or TRBV12-4 to TRBJ1-1; D gene uncertain. The germline V and J ends were trimmed by 5 bases and 8 bases, with 9 bases remaining between them. The CDR3 has 11 residues.

The chain employs TRBV6-5 and TRBJ1-2, with TRBD1 identical over 9 bases. The CDR3 length is 15 residues. Germline CDR1 is MNHEY and CDR2 is SVGAGI. V trimming: 6 bases; J trimming: 7 bases; junction bases outside the gene matches: 12. CDR3: CASRPPGQGDGGYTF. CDR3 nucleotide sequence: TGTGCCAGCAGACCCCCGGGACAGGGAGATGGTGGCTACACCTTC.

The rearrangement uses TRBV7-2 and TRBJ1-1, with D hard to call. Germline CDR1 reads SGHTA; CDR2 reads FQGNSA. The V end lost 2 bases, the J end lost 2 bases, and 9 bases lay between the germline ends. The CDR3 is 14 residues long. This chain's CDR3 is CASSLHRENTEAFF. The CDR3 DNA follows: TGTGCCAGCAGCTTACATCGGGAAAACACTGAAGCTTTCTTT.

The rearrangement uses TRBV5-1 and TRBJ2-7, with D possibly TRBD2 on 5 matching bases. CDR1 and CDR2 from the germline V gene are SGHRS and YFSETQ. There are 15 residues in the CDR3. Trimming pared 0 bases from V and 5 bases from J, leaving 15 bases between. The CDR3, as DNA: TGCGCCAGCAGCTTGGTGGTTCGGACTTTCGACGAGCAGTACTTC. This codes for CASSLVVRTFDEQYF.

The chain has TRBV10-1 and TRBJ2-3, with a possible D match to TRBD2 (5 bases). Trimming took off 3 bases at V and 6 bases at J, with 10 bases between the two ends. CDR1 and CDR2 from the germline V gene are WNHNN and SYGVQD (reference sequence). The length of the CDR3 is 13 residues. The CDR3 DNA sequence: TGCGCCAGCAGTGATCGCGGGTCTGATACGCAGTATTTT. It yields the protein CASSDRGSDTQYF.

The chain combines TRBV11-2 with TRBJ2-3, with D perhaps TRBD2 (7 bases). The V gene lost 1 base and the J gene lost 1 base, with 15 bases spanning the gap. The CDR3 consists of 17 residues. Germline V lookup: CDR1 SGHAT, CDR2 FQNNGV. CDR3 region: CASSLVVGGPRTDTQYF. CDR3 nucleotides: TGTGCCAGCAGCTTAGTTGTGGGGGGGCCTCGCACAGATACGCAGTATTTT. The variable domain in full, with the rest retrieved from reference TRBV11-2 and TRBJ2-3, is EAGVAQSPRYKIIEKRQSVAFWCNPISGHATLYWYQQILGQGPKLLIQFQNNGVVDDSQLPKDRFSAERLKGVDSTLKIQPAKLEDSAVYLCASSLVVGGPRTDTQYFGPGTRLTVL.

V is TRBV13 and J is TRBJ2-3; D gene ambiguous. The CDR3 is 13 amino acids. The germline gives CDR1 PRHDT, CDR2 FYEKMQ (reference sequence). Deletions cut 3 bases from V and 4 bases from J, with 8 bases between. CDR3 amino acids: CASSLGVPDTQYF. The CDR3 DNA reads as TGTGCCAGCAGCTTGGGCGTCCCAGATACGCAGTATTTT.